This TCR beta chain is from a study of PD-1 blockade in classical Hodgkin lymphoma. Study observations and caveats: It was reported that newly diagnosed patients had less baseline TCR diversity than healthy donors. Repertoire differences have undefined causes, possibly disease activity or prior therapy. The study found complete responders had baseline diversity similar to newly diagnosed patients.

As regards this clone: Its antigen is currently unknown.

This table comes from immunoSEQ multiplex PCR, and its TCRdb copy is limited to in-frame clones, with some not included. The table includes about 86,000 clones, about nine tenths detected once. Patients all relapsed after autologous stem cell transplantation, and there was variation in brentuximab vedotin exposure. The clonotype comes from a human donor with classical Hodgkin lymphoma. Source: peripheral blood mononuclear cells (PBMCs), taken at baseline.

The CDR3 loop is CAWVLAGFNNEQFF. The CDR3, as DNA: TGTGCCTGGGTTCTAGCGGGTTTTAACAATGAGCAGTTCTTC. The rearrangement joins TRBV30 to TRBJ2-1; TRBD2 aligns across 8 bases. The CDR3 length is 14 residues. J lost 5 bases, V lost 5 bases, and 8 bases had no gene match. Germline V lookup: CDR1 GTSNPN, CDR2 SVGIG (reference sequence).